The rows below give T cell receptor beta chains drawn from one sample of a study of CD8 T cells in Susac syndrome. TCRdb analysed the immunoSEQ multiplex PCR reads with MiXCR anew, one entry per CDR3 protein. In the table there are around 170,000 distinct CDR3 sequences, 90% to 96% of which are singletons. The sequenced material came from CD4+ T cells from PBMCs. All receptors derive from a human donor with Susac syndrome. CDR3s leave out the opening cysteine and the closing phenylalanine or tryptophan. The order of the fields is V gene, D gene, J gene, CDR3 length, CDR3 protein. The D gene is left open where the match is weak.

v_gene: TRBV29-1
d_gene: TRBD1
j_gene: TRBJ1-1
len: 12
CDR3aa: SVETGQGYTEAF

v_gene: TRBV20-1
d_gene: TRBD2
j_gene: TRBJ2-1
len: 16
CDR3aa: SARDPSLAGALYNEQF

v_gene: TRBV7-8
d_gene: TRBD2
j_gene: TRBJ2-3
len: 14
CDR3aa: ASSSLGGGPTDTQY

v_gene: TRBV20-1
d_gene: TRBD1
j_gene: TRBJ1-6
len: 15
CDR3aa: SARPGTGSSYNSPLH

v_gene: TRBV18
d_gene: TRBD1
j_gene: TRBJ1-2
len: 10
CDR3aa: ASSPTGDGYT

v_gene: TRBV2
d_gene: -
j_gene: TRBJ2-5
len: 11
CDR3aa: ASLMGLGETQY

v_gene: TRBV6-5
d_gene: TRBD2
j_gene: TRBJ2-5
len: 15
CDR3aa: ASSFLTSGVSQETQY

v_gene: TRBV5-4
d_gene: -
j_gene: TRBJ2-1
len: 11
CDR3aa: ASSFPGDNEQF

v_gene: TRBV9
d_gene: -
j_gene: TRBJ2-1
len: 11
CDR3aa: ASSVSPYNEQF

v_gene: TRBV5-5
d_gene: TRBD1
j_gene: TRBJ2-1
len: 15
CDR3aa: ASSRGLGGQFGNEQF

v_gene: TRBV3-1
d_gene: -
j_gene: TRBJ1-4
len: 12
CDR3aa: ASSESPTNEKLF

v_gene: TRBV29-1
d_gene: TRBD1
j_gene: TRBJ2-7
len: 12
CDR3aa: SVLPRDRVGEQY

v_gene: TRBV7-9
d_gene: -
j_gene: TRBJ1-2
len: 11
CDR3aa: ASDGAQGSGYT

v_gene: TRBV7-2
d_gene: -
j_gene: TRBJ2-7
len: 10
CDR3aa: ASSSKRYEQY

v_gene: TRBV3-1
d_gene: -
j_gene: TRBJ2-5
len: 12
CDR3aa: ASSQESDQETQY

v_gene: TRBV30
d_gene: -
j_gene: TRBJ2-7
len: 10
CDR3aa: AWSRTHYEQY

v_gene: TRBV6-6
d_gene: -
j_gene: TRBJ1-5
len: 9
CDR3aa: ASSSHQPQH

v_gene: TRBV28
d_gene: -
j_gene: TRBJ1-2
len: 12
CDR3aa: ASSVGQANYGYT

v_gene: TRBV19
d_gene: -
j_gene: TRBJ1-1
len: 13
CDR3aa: ASTAHGARGTEAF

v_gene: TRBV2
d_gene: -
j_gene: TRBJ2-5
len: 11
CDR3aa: ASSRQFAETQY

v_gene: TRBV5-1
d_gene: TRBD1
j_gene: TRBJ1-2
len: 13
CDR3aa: ASSSPGQGVYGYT

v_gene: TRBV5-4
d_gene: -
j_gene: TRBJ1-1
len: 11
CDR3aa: ASSLTGNTEAF

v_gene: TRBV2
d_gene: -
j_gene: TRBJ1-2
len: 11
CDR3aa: ASGSGAGYGYT

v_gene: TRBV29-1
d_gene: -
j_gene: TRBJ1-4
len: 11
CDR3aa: SVGSSSGEKLF

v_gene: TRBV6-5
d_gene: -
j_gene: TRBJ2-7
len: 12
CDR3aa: ASRGTEGNYEQY

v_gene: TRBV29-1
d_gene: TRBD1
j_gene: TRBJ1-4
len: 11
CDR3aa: SVGTARNEKLF

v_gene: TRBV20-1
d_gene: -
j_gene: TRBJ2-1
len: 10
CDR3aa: SASGSYNEQF